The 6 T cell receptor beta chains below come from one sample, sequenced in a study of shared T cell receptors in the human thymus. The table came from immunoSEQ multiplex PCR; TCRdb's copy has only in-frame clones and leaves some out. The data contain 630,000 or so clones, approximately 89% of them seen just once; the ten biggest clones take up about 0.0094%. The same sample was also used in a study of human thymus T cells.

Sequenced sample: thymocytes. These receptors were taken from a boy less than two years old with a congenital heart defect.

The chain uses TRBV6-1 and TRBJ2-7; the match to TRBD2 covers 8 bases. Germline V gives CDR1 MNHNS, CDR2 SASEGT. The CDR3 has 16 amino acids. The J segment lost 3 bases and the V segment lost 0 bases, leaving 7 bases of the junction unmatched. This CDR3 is CASSEAERENCYEQYF. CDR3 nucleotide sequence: TGTGCCAGCAGTGAAGCTGAGCGGGAGAACTGCTACGAGCAGTACTTC.

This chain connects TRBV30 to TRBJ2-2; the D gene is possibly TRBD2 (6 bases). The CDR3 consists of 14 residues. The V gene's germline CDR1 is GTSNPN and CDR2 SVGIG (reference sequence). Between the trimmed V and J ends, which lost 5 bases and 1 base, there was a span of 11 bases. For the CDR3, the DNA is TGTGCCTGGTTGGGGGAGGTGAACACCGGGGAGCTGTTTTTT. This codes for CAWLGEVNTGELFF.

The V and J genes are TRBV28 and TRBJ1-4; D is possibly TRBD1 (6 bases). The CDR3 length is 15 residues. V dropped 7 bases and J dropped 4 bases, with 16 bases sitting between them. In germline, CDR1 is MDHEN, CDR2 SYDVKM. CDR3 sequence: CASTSAGAYNEKLFF. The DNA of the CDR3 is TGTGCCAGCACCTCAGCGGGGGCTTATAATGAAAAACTGTTTTTT.

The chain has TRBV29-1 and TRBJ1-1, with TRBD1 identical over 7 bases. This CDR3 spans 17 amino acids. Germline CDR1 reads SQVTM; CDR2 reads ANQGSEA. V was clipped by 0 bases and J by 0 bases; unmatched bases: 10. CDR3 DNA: TGCAGCGTTGAAGACCATGGGACAGCCGGATTGAACACTGAAGCTTTCTTT. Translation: CSVEDHGTAGLNTEAFF.

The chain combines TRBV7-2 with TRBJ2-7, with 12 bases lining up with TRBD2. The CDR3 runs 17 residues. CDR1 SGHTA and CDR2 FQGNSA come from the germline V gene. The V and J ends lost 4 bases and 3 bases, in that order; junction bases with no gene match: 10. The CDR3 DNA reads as TGTGCCAGCAGCTACGGACTAGCGGGATCCTATGGCTACGAGCAGTACTTC. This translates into CASSYGLAGSYGYEQYF.

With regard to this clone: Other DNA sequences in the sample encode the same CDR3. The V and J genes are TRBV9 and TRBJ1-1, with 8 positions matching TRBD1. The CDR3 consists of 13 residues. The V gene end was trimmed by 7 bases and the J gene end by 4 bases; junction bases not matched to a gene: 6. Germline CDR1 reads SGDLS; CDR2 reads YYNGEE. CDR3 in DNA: TGTGCCAGCTCAGTACAGGGGGGCACTGAAGCTTTCTTT. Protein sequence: CASSVQGGTEAFF. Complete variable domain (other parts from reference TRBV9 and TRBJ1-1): DSGVTQTPKHLITATGQRVTLRCSPRSGDLSVYWYQQSLDQGLQFLIQYYNGEERAKGNILERFSAQQFPDLHSELNLSSLELGDSALYFCASSVQGGTEAFFGQGTRLTVV.